The source of this TCR beta chain is a study of blood T cell repertoires in COVID-19. Study at large: Acute-phase and convalescent COVID-19 samples originated in the United States, Italy and Spain. T cells, B-cell-depleted T cells, or PBMCs provided the cDNA or gDNA that served as material.

The method was immunoSEQ multiplex PCR; TCRdb's version includes in-frame clones alone and lacks a portion of them. Of tens of thousands of clones in the sample, nearly 80% were seen once. This clone has a single count. The sample comprised peripheral blood. This receptor was identified in a human donor in a cohort sampled during active COVID-19.

The DNA of the CDR3 is TGTGCCAGCAGATCGGACTACCTACGGGGCCCAGATACGCAGTATTTT. Its translation: CASRSDYLRGPDTQYF. The rearrangement links TRBV27 to TRBJ2-3; possibly TRBD2 for D (6 bases). V gave up 6 bases and J gave up 4 bases, with 20 bases separating them. The CDR3 spans 16 residues. Per germline, CDR1 MNHEY and CDR2 SMNVEV (reference sequence).